This T cell receptor (beta chain) was sequenced during a study of T cell therapy after organ transplantation (dated by TCRdb to the late 2010s). Regarding the research as a whole: Therapy products were autologous CMV-specific T cells expanded in vitro for 2 to 3 weeks with a peptide pool of 30 HLA class I and II CMV epitopes. Up to 6 T cell doses were administered to patients every 2 weeks, and patients were monitored for approximately 30 weeks after therapy was completed. Among the ten or so patients, eight were classed as clinical responders, while two were classed as nonresponders. The median number of CMV-specific T cells given to patients was 1.92 x 10^8, delivered over 2 to 6 intravenous infusions. CD8+ T cells made up the majority of most cell therapy products, and no virus-specific CD4+ T cells were detected in those products. Multiple CMV specificities restricted through one or more HLA alleles were contained in most therapy products. An open-label phase I trial of autologous CMV-specific adoptive T cell therapy in solid-organ transplant recipients was the basis for the study, which was a follow-up TRBV repertoire analysis. Long-term post-therapy samples were obtainable from only about 85% of the 10 patients. The study at large found these results: Before therapy, nonresponders had marked clonal expansions, and their repertoires changed minimally after therapy. The small cohort prevented assessing confounders such as concurrent antirejection and antiviral medications. The fold change in CD8 clonality after therapy was inversely correlated with pretherapy clonality, which suggests that less biased repertoires were more open to remodeling. Reconstitution after therapy appeared to involve both transferred clonotypes and endogenous clonotypes that were not detected in the therapy products. The small number of expansions detected in nonresponders may reflect reduced sample coverage resulting from poor CD8+ T cell yield.

Reading the label with the study, this specimen's time point is: ACT product, IFN-gamma+ CD8 cells after CMV peptide stimulation. Therapy product cells were restimulated with the CMV peptide pool for around 4 hours and IFN-gamma was captured with a secretion assay. Patients were solid-organ transplant recipients with drug-resistant/recurrent cytomegalovirus. Ten to eleven people from the trial were chosen for repertoire analysis because post-therapy peripheral blood mononuclear cells were available from them. Viable CD3+CD8+CD4-IFN-gamma+ cells were isolated from the therapy products by sorting on a BD FACSAria III. The Qiagen DNeasy Kit was used to extract genomic DNA from the sorted cells. The CDR3 covers 19 residues, taking in both the cysteine and the phenylalanine. Only CDR3 DNA is held: 57 bases, read in frame from base 1. V loses 0 bases at its end and J loses 0 bases; junction bases beyond the gene matches: 12. From the germline V gene, CDR1 is LGHNA and CDR2 is YSLEER.

Using the immunoSEQ two-step, bias-controlled multiplex PCR assay, TRB CDR3 regions were amplified from genomic DNA. CDR3 libraries were sequenced on an Illumina NextSeq 500. The study's own analysis went as follows. The immunoSEQ Analyzer platform was used for initial alignment and bioinformatics, including bias normalization against synthetic CDR3 analogs. V, D and J genes were annotated according to IMGT database definitions. Additional TRBV analyses were carried out with default settings in VDJtools version 1.1.10 and the R package tcR version 2.2.1.11. GLIPH analysis was done using default settings in version 1.0. To test for significant clonotype frequency changes in CDR3 sequences with at least 5 reads, a 2-sided binomial test with Benjamini-Hochberg correction (alpha = 0.01) was used. In TCRdb, the immuneACCESS table is reduced to in-frame sequences with V and J assigned. These tables do not hold every clone; where another copy was compared, an unresolved V gene accounts for under half, and the others remain unexplained. Clonal size and the V and J genes are those of that table, whereas D and trimming came from the DNA. The sample profile shows roughly 1,100 clones; roughly 37% of them were found once. The ten biggest clones cover 20% to 25% of the sample.

Worth noting for this clone: Its cognate antigen has yet to be identified. Per-nucleotide qualities are absent, and no much larger clonotype sits a single base away.

Sequencing was done on a sample of cultured CD8+ T cells. The sequence is built from TRBV4-3 and TRBJ2-3, and TRBD2 aligns with 7 junction nucleotides. This receptor was taken from a human patient who had received a solid organ transplant and had CMV disease. Some T cells present after a transplant may be cells of the graft donor. The CDR3 corresponds to CASSQDFREVLSSTDTQYF. The bases read TGCGCCAGCAGCCAAGATTTCCGGGAGGTCTTATCTAGCACAGATACGCAGTATTTT.